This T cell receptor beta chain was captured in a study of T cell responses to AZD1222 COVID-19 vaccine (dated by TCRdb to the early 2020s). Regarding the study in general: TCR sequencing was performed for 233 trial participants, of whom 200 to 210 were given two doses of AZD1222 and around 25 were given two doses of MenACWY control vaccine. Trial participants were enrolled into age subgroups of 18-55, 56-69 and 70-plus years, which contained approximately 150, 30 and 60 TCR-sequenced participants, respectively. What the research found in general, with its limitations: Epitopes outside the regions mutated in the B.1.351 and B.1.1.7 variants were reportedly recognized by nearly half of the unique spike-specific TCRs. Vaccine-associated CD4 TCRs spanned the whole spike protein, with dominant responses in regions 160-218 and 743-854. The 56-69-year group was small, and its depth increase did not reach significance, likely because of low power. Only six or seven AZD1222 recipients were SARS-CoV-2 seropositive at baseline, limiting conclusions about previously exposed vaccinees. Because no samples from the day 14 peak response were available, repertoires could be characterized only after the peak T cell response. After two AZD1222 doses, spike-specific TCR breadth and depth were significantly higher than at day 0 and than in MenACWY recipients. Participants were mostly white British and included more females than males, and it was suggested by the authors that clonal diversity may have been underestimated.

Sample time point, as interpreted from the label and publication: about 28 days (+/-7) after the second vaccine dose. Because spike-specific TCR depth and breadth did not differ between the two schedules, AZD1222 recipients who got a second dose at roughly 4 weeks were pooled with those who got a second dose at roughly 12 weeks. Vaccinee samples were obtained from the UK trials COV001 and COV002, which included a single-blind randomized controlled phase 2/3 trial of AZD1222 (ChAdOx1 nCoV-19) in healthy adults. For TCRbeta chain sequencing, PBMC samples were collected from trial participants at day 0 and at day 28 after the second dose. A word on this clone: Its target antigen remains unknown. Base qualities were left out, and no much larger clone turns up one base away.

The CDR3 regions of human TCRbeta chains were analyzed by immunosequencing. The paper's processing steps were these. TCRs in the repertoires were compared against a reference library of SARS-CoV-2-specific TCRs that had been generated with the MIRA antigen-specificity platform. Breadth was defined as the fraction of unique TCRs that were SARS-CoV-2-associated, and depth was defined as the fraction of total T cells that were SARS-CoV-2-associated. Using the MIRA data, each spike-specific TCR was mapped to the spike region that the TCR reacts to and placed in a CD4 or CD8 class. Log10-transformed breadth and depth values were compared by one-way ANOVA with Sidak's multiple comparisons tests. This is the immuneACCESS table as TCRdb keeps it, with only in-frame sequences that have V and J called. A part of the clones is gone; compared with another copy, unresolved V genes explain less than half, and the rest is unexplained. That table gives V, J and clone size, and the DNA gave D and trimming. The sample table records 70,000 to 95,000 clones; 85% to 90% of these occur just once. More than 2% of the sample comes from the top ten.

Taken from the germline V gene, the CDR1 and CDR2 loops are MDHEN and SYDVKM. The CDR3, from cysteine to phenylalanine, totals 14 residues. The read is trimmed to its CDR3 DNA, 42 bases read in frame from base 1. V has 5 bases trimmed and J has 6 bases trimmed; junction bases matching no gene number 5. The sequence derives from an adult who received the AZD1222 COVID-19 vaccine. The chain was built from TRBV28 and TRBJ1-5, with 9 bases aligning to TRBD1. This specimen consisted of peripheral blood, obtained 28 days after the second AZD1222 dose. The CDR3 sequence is CASSLGTGFQPQHF. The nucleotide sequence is TGTGCCAGCAGTCTCGGGACAGGGTTTCAGCCCCAGCATTTT.